Each of the 12 T cell receptor beta chains below was sequenced from the same sample in a study of identical twins. In TCRdb, the 5' RACE reads were re-called with MiXCR into one record per CDR3 protein. The repertoire holds around 960,000 distinct CDR3 sequences, with 9% to 15% as singletons. This sample also appeared in a second study, on yellow fever vaccine responses in identical twins.

Sequencing was performed on PBMCs. All receptors derive from a woman between 18 and 29 years old in good health.

V is TRBV6-1 and J is TRBJ2-5; 12 nucleotides align to TRBD2. CDR3 size: 16 residues. Germline lookup yields CDR1 MNHNS and CDR2 SASEGT. V gave up 6 bases and J gave up 5 bases; unmatched junction bases: 10. CDR3 protein: CASRPRLAGVRETQYF. The CDR3 DNA is TGTGCCAGCAGACCAAGACTAGCGGGAGTTCGGGAGACCCAGTACTTC.

This clonotype has more than one count but fewer than ten. J is TRBJ2-2 and V is TRBV23-1; D not resolved. TRBV23-1 is labeled an ORF, and its function is uncertain. Trimming took off 0 bases at V and 7 bases at J, with 9 bases between the two ends. The CDR3 consists of 14 residues. CDR3 amino acids: CASSQSSHDGELFF. The CDR3 nucleotides are TGCGCCAGCAGTCAATCCTCGCATGACGGGGAGCTGTTTTTT.

There are a few counts of this clonotype. The V gene is TRBV12-3 or TRBV12-4, the J gene TRBJ1-4; D is unresolved. The CDR3 consists of 15 residues. Trimming removed 7 bases at V and 0 bases at J, with 12 bases between. CDR3 sequence (DNA): TGTGCCAGCACCTCAGGAGGCGCAACTAATGAAAAACTGTTTTTT. Protein product: CASTSGGATNEKLFF.

This sequence joins TRBV28 and TRBJ1-2; 8 bases align to TRBD1. The CDR3 is 13 residues long. V lost 6 bases to trimming and J lost 5 bases; unmatched junction nucleotides: 5. Germline assignment: CDR1 MDHEN and CDR2 SYDVKM. DNA for the CDR3: TGTGCCAGCAGGATGACAGGGGTGTATGGCTACACCTTC. It yields the protein CASRMTGVYGYTF.

This clonotype came up many times. The gene calls are TRBV10-3 and TRBJ2-1; D ambiguous. Germline V lookup: CDR1 ENHRY, CDR2 SYGVKD. This CDR3 is built from 13 residues. V was trimmed by 3 bases and J by 8 bases, leaving 11 bases between them. The chain's CDR3 is CAISDVLEDEQFF. As DNA, the CDR3 is TGTGCCATCAGTGACGTACTTGAGGATGAGCAGTTCTTC.

This clonotype has just a few counts. The chain employs TRBV5-5 and TRBJ2-7; D is possibly TRBD2 (5 bases). Germline CDR1 reads SGHKS; CDR2 reads YYEKEE (reference sequence). With 4 bases removed from V and 2 bases from J, the gap between germline ends came to 16 bases. The CDR3 sequence is 15 residues long. CDR3: CASSPPRTSTYEQYF. Written as DNA, the CDR3 is TGTGCCAGCAGCCCTCCACGGACTTCCACCTACGAGCAGTACTTC.

This clonotype showed up just a few times. The J gene is TRBJ1-2, the V gene TRBV9, with TRBD1 matching over 9 bases. Trimming at V came to 0 bases and at J to 4 bases, leaving 10 bases not matched to a gene. The CDR3 contains 17 residues. Germline-derived CDR1 and CDR2 are SGDLS and YYNGEE. The CDR3 DNA reads TGTGCCAGCAGCGTAGGGGTCGGGGGACAGGGAGGCTATGGCTACACCTTC. Protein: CASSVGVGGQGGYGYTF.

The V and J genes are TRBV5-1 and TRBJ2-1; 10 bases match TRBD1. Germline CDR1 and CDR2: SGHRS and YFSETQ. The CDR3 has 15 residues. V shed 4 bases, J shed 4 bases, and the junction held 5 bases outside the gene matches. CDR3 loop: CASSHGTGAYNEQFF. CDR3 in DNA: TGCGCCAGCAGCCACGGGACAGGGGCTTACAATGAGCAGTTCTTC.

This clonotype was recorded many times. The V gene is TRBV6-6, the J gene TRBJ2-1; D is unresolved. The V end lost 5 bases, the J end lost 9 bases, and 8 bases lay between the germline ends. From germline, CDR1 is MNHNY and CDR2 SVGAGI (reference sequence). The CDR3 spans 11 residues. Here the CDR3 reads CASSGVGEQFF. In DNA form, the CDR3 reads TGTGCCAGCAGTGGGGTTGGTGAGCAGTTCTTC.

The V gene is TRBV2, the J gene TRBJ1-6; 8 bases are a match to TRBD1. This CDR3 contains 15 residues. Germline lookup yields CDR1 SNHLY and CDR2 FYNNEI. Unmatched junction bases numbered 6, after V lost 3 bases and J lost 8 bases. The CDR3 DNA follows: TGTGCCAGCAGTGATGACAGGGGAAGGCATTCACCCCTCCACTTT. Its translation is CASSDDRGRHSPLHF. Full variable domain (rest looked up from reference TRBV2 and TRBJ1-6): EPEVTQTPSHQVTQMGQEVILRCVPISNHLYFYWYRQILGQKVEFLVSFYNNEISEKSEIFDDQFSVERPDGSNFTLKIRSTKLEDSAMYFCASSDDRGRHSPLHFGNGTRLTVT.

This chain links TRBV28 with TRBJ2-2; no firm D call. V gave up 2 bases and J gave up 7 bases, with 17 bases separating them. Germline V CDR1 and CDR2: MDHEN, SYDVKM. The CDR3 extends over 16 amino acids. The CDR3 DNA follows: TGTGCCAGCAGTTTAAGCGCCCTGGGTGGTGGCGGGGAGCTGTTTTTT. As protein: CASSLSALGGGGELFF. Drawing the rest from reference TRBV28 and TRBJ2-2, the complete variable domain is DVKVTQSSRYLVKRTGEKVFLECVQDMDHENMFWYRQDPGLGLRLIYFSYDVKMKEKGDIPEGYSVSREKKERFSLILESASTNQTSMYLCASSLSALGGGGELFFGEGSRLTVL.

This clonotype was picked up a small number of times. The CDR3 does not end in the conserved phenylalanine or tryptophan, so this is likely a read error. The DNA is omitted, as the CDR3 cannot be located on it reliably, and the CDR3 follows TCRdb's listing. V usage is TRBV29-1 and J usage is TRBJ1-2; TRBD1 is the table's D call, not checked against the DNA. The CDR3 is 10 amino acids in total, end residues counted. Germline V gene lookup returns CDR1 SQVTM and CDR2 ANQGSEA. The CDR3 loop is CSFPTRDSLG.